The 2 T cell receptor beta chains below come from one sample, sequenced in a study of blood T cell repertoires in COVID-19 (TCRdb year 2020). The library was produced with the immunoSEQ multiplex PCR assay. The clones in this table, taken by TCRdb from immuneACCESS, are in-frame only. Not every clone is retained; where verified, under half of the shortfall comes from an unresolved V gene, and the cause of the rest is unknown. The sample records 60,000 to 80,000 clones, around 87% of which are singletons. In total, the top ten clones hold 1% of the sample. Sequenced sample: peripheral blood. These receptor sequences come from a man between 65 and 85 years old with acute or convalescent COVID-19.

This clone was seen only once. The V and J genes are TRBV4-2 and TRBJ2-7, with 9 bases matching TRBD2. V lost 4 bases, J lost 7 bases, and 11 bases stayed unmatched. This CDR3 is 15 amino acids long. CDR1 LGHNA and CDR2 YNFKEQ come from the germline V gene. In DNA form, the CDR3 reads TGTGCCAGCAGCCCCTTCGGCGGGGGGGCGGGGGAGCAGTACTTC. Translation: CASSPFGGGAGEQYF.

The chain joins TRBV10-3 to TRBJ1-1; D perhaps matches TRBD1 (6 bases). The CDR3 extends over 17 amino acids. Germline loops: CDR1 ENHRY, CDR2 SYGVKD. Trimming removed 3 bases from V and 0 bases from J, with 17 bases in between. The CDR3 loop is CAISDPRGGVMNTEAFF. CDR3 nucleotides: TGTGCCATCAGTGATCCTCGAGGGGGGGTAATGAACACTGAAGCTTTCTTT.